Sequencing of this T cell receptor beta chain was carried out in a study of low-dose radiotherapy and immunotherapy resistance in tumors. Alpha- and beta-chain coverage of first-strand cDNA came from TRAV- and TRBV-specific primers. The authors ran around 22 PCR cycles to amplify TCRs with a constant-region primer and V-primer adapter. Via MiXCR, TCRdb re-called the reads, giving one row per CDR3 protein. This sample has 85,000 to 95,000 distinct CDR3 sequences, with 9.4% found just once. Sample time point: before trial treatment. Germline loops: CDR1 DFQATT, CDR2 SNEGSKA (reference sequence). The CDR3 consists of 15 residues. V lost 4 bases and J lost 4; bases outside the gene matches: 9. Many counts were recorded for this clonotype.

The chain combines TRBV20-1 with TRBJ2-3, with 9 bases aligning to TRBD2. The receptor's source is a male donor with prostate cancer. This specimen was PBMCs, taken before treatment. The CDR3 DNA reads TGCAGTGCTATCAGATCTAGCGGGGCCTCAGATACGCAGTATTTT. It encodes CSAIRSSGASDTQYF.